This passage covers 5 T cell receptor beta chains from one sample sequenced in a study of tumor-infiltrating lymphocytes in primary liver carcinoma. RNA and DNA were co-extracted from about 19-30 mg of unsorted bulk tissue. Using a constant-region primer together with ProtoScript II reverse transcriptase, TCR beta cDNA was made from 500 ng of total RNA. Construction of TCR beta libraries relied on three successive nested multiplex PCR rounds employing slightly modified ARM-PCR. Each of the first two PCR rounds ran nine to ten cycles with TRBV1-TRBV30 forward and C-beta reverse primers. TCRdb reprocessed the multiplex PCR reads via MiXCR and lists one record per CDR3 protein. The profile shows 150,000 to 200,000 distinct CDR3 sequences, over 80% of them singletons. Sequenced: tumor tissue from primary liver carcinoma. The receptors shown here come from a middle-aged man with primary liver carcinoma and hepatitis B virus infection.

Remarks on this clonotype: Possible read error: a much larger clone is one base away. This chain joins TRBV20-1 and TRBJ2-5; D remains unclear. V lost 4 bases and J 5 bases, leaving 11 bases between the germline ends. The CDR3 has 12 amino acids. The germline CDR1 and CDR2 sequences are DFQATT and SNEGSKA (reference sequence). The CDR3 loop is CSAISVAETQYF. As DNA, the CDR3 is TGCAGTGCTATCTCGGTGGCGGAGACCCAGTACTTC.

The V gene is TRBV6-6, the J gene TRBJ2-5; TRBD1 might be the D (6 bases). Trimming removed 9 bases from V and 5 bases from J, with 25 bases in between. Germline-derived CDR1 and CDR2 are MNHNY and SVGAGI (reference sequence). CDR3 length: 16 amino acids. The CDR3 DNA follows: TGTGCCAGTACGGAGCGGCAGGGGCGATCCTGGGAGACCCAGTACTTC. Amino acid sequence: CASTERQGRSWETQYF.

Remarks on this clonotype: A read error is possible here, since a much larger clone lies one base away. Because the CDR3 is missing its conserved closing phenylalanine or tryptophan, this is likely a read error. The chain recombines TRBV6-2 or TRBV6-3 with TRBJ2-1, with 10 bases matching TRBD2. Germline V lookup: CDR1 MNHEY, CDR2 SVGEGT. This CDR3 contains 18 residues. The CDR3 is CAISSPASGSVERGEQFS. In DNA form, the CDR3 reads TGTGCCATCAGTTCCCCGGCTAGCGGGAGTGTAGAGAGGGGTGAGCAGTTCTCC.

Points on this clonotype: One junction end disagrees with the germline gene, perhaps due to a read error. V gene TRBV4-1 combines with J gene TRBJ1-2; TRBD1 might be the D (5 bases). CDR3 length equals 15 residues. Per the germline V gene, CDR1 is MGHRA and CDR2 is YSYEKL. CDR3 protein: CASIQVWGNDYGYTF. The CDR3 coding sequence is TGCGCCAGCATCCAAGTGTGGGGCAATGACTATGGCTACACCTTC.

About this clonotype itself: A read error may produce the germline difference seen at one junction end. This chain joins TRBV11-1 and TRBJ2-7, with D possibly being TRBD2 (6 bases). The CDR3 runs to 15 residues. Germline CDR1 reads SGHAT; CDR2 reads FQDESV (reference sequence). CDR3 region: CASSLMESGEYEQYF. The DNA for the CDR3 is TGTGCCAGCAGCTTAATGGAATCGGGAGAATACGAGCAATACTTC.